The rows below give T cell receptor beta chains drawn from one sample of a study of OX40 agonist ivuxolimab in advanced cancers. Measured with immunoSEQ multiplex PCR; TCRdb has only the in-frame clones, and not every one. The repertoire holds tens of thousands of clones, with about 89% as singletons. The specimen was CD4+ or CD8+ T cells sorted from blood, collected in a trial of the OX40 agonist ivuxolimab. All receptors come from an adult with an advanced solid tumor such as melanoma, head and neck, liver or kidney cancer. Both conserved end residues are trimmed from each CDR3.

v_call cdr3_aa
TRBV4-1 ASSQVGGQETQY
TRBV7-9 ASKNTGNQPQH
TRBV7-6 ASSLESRGYEQF
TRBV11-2 ASSLRLVTSSGANVLT
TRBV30 AWNPTGPYYGYT
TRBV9 ASSVALQATVYTGELF
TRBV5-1 ASSPLRDTNGETQY
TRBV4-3 ASSQGLPLNNEQF
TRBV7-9 ASSSSYTQY
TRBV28 ASRFTFGSGIETQY
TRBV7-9 ASSLSRGAVNTGELF
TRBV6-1 ASRSYEQY
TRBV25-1 ASSEYTSGPKSQF
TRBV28 ASSSGTGANEQY
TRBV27 ASSPHVPGLAGLTDTQY
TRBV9 ASSVFNTGELF
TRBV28 ASSLFHGEGGQNEQF
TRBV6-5 ASSPEHVSSYEQY
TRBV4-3 ASSEDHRVQTEAF
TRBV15 ATSRVRTAYSGNTIY
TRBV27 ASSLSPRTWMSTEAF
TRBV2 ASSELAENIQY
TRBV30 AWRTGSYNEQF
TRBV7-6 ASSDAQGPYNEQF
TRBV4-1 ASSQGGTGFPNYGYT
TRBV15 ATSSGTESTGELF
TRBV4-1 ASSPLGVYNEQF
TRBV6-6 ASRRGTEAF
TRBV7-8 ASSRVGGTDTQY
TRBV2 ASSEVPSGANVLT
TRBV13 ASSPGTASTSPSYEQY